This TCR beta chain emerged from a study of blood T cell repertoires in COVID-19. Turning to the study itself: The United States, Italy and Spain were the sources of the acute and convalescent COVID-19 samples.

This CDR3 is built from 15 residues. Trimming removed 4 bases from V and 1 base from J, with 12 bases in between. Looked up from germline, CDR1 is SGHKS and CDR2 is YYEKEE (reference sequence). Original processing notes: Amplified reference gene primers provided the basis for estimating nucleated cell counts. Here immunoSEQ multiplex PCR was the method, and the copy in TCRdb shows in-frame clones only, minus some. D and trimming were read from the DNA, whereas the V and J calls and clone size are those reported in that table. The sample records some 130,000 clones, roughly 91% being singletons. V and J are TRBV5-5 and TRBJ2-1; weak D call: TRBD2 (6 bases). This receptor was taken from a man in his 60s with active or convalescent COVID-19. What was sequenced was peripheral blood. This CDR3 reads CASSGDLTSYNEQFF. Written as DNA, the CDR3 is TGTGCCAGCAGCGGGGACTTGACATCCTACAATGAGCAGTTCTTC.